A single sample is the source of the 30 T cell receptor beta chains below, sequenced in a study of cytomegalovirus exposure and HLA in healthy donors. The PCR ran on 60 Vbeta and 13 Jbeta primers. The data were produced by immunoSEQ multiplex PCR, yet TCRdb's version contains in-frame clones alone and is incomplete. The sample records 170,000 or so clones, around 77% being singletons. The specimen sequenced was PBMCs. The receptors stem from a woman aged 45-65 years in good health and CMV-seropositive.

This clone was counted between two and nine times. The rearrangement links TRBV2 to TRBJ1-1; D possibly corresponds to TRBD1 (5 bases). The CDR3 length is 14 residues. V was shortened by 3 bases and J by 5 bases, with 13 bases between the two germline ends. Germline V gives CDR1 SNHLY, CDR2 FYNNEI. CDR3: CASSEGLRRTEAFF. CDR3 in DNA: TGTGCCAGCAGTGAGGGACTGAGGAGGACTGAAGCTTTCTTT.

V is TRBV2 and J is TRBJ1-6; unclear D gene. Trimming shortened V by 4 bases and J by 7 bases, and 23 bases separated the two germline ends. Germline V CDR1 and CDR2: SNHLY, FYNNEI. The length of the CDR3 is 18 residues. The CDR3 DNA sequence: TGTGCCAGCAGTGGGACCCGGATTAGTCACCCGGGGAATTCACCCCTCCACTTT. This sequence encodes CASSGTRISHPGNSPLHF.

The genes are TRBV6-4 and TRBJ1-1; no clear D. Trimming left V 8 bases short and J 1 base short, with 17 bases between. The germline CDR1 and CDR2 sequences are MRHNA and SNTAGT. This CDR3 contains 15 residues. In nucleotides, the CDR3 is TGTGCCAGCCTTCATAATACACGGGGGAACACTGAAGCTTTCTTT. As protein: CASLHNTRGNTEAFF.

The gene calls are TRBV5-3 and TRBJ2-7; 10 bases are shared with TRBD2. TRBV5-3 is marked as an open reading frame, function uncertain. The CDR3 is 18 amino acids. V lost 4 bases, J lost 3 bases, and 16 bases stayed unmatched. CDR3 nucleotide sequence: TGTGCCAGAAGCCTGGGAATCGGGGGCCTAGCGGGAGTCTACGAGCAGTACTTC. This codes for CARSLGIGGLAGVYEQYF.

The chain recombines TRBV7-6 with TRBJ2-2; a weak D match, TRBD2 (5 bases). Looked up from germline, CDR1 is SGHVS and CDR2 is FNYEAQ. Trimming removed 5 bases from V and 6 bases from J, with 16 bases in between. The CDR3 loop spans 15 amino acids. The CDR3 sequence is CASSPGRGWSGELFF. The CDR3 nucleotides read TGTGCCAGCAGCCCTGGGAGAGGGTGGTCCGGGGAGCTGTTTTTT.

The chain uses TRBV5-4 and TRBJ2-3; the D is unclear. V was cut by 1 base and J by 6 bases, with 6 bases left in between. The CDR3 has 12 amino acids. Germline CDR1 reads SGHNT; CDR2 reads YYREEE (reference sequence). The CDR3 nucleotides are TGTGCCAGCAGCTTGCATGAGGATACGCAGTATTTT. Its translation: CASSLHEDTQYF.

The J gene is TRBJ2-5, the V gene TRBV12-5; D is unresolved. The tail of the sequence fits TRBJ2-7 better, so the J call may be wrong. The CDR3 contains 12 residues. Germline V CDR1 and CDR2: LGHNT, FRNRAP. The CDR3 is CASGSGFYEQYF. In nucleotides, the CDR3 is TGTGCTAGTGGATCCGGGTTCTACGAGCAGTACTTC.

The chain uses TRBV7-6 and TRBJ2-2, with D perhaps matching TRBD1 (5 bases). Germline V gene lookup returns CDR1 SGHVS and CDR2 FNYEAQ. CDR3 size: 15 residues. V lost 2 bases and J 5 bases, leaving 12 bases between the germline ends. The CDR3 spells CASSLLQGGTGELFF. DNA of the CDR3: TGTGCCAGCAGCTTATTGCAGGGTGGTACCGGGGAGCTGTTTTTT.

The chain is built from TRBV14 and TRBJ2-1, with D possibly TRBD1 on 6 matching bases. CDR3 length: 15 residues. Per germline, CDR1 SGHDN and CDR2 FVKESK. V was trimmed by 0 bases and J by 7 bases, leaving 13 bases between them. The CDR3 loop is CASSQDSRDTNEQFF. The CDR3, as DNA: TGTGCCAGCAGCCAAGATTCCCGGGACACAAATGAGCAGTTCTTC.

The genes are TRBV7-8 and TRBJ1-2; 7 nucleotides align to TRBD1. This CDR3 is built from 17 residues. Germline V gene lookup returns CDR1 SGHVS and CDR2 FQNEAQ. J lost 2 bases, V lost 8 bases, and 17 bases had no gene match. CDR3 DNA: TGTGCCAGCTCCCCTCGCCCGGGGACAGCGAACAACTATGGCTACACCTTC. Translation: CASSPRPGTANNYGYTF. Full variable domain (outside the CDR3, taken from reference TRBV7-8 and TRBJ1-2): GAGVSQSPRYKVAKRGQDVALRCDPISGHVSLFWYQQALGQGPEFLTYFQNEAQLDKSGLPSDRFFAERPEGSVSTLKIQRTQQEDSAVYLCASSPRPGTANNYGYTFGSGTRLTVV.

The V gene is TRBV2, the J gene TRBJ2-3; the D gene is possibly TRBD2 (5 bases). The CDR3 is 11 residues long. Trimming cost V 4 bases and J 13 bases, with 12 bases left between them. CDR1 SNHLY and CDR2 FYNNEI come from the germline V gene. The CDR3 sequence: CASSAGPREYF. The CDR3 nucleotides read TGTGCCAGCAGTGCGGGCCCGAGGGAGTATTTT.

Only a few counts were recorded for this clone. J is TRBJ1-5 and V is TRBV28, with a tentative D call TRBD1 (6 bases). Germline V CDR1 and CDR2: MDHEN, SYDVKM. The CDR3 totals 16 residues. V lost 5 bases and J lost 4, with 18 bases in between. CDR3 loop: CASSVQGGQRNQPQHF. In nucleotides, the CDR3 is TGTGCCAGCAGTGTACAGGGTGGCCAGAGGAATCAGCCCCAGCATTTT.

The chain employs TRBV27 and TRBJ2-3; no definite D call. The germline gives CDR1 MNHEY, CDR2 SMNVEV (reference sequence). The V end was cut by 2 bases, the J end by 4 bases, with 7 bases between. This CDR3 spans 13 amino acids. This CDR3 reads CASSLMGPDTQYF. CDR3 nucleotide sequence: TGTGCCAGCAGTTTAATGGGCCCAGATACGCAGTATTTT.

This clone was counted a few times. This chain joins TRBV10-3 and TRBJ1-2, with a weak D call TRBD1 (5 bases). Looked up from germline, CDR1 is ENHRY and CDR2 is SYGVKD. V was trimmed by 7 bases and J by 2 bases, leaving 11 bases between them. The CDR3 is 13 residues long. CDR3 region: CAIMETENYGYTF. Written as DNA, the CDR3 is TGTGCCATCATGGAGACAGAGAACTATGGCTACACCTTC.

The chain links TRBV28 to TRBJ2-2, with D possibly TRBD2 on 6 matching bases. The CDR3 length is 13 residues. The ends were cut back, 7 bases at V and 4 bases at J, with 10 bases in the middle. Per the germline V gene, CDR1 is MDHEN and CDR2 is SYDVKM. Here the CDR3 reads CASIDSGTGELFF. DNA for the CDR3: TGTGCCAGCATTGATAGCGGCACCGGGGAGCTGTTTTTT.

The chain is built from TRBV7-8 and TRBJ1-5; D ambiguous. V was shortened by 2 bases and J by 6 bases, with 17 bases between the two germline ends. CDR3 length: 16 residues. Germline V gene data show CDR1 as SGHVS and CDR2 as FQNEAQ. CDR3 sequence (DNA): TGTGCCAGCAGCTTAATAATGGGCCGAGTTAGTCAGCCCCAGCATTTT. It yields the protein CASSLIMGRVSQPQHF.

J is TRBJ2-5 and V is TRBV10-3; D gene uncertain. The better agreement between TRBJ2-7 and the DNA end casts doubt on the J call. This CDR3 has 13 residues. CDR1 is ENHRY, CDR2 SYGVKD, per germline. The CDR3 DNA sequence: TGTGCCATCAGTGCGGCGGCTACCTACGAGCAGTACTTC. Translation gives CAISAAATYEQYF.

CDR3 loop: CASSEFGGAPGEQYF. In DNA, the CDR3 is TGTGCCAGCAGTGAATTTGGAGGCGCCCCGGGCGAGCAGTACTTC. This chain uses TRBV25-1 with TRBJ2-7; D might be TRBD2 (5 bases). The CDR3 consists of 15 residues. Trimming took 1 base from V and 6 from J, leaving 16 bases between them. The germline gives CDR1 MGHDK, CDR2 SYGVNS.

J is TRBJ2-7 and V is TRBV7-2; 10 bases agree with TRBD1. V gave up 4 bases and J gave up 2 bases; unmatched junction bases: 5. Germline CDR1 reads SGHTA; CDR2 reads FQGNSA. The CDR3 extends over 15 amino acids. The CDR3 DNA follows: TGTGCCAGCAGCTCCCGGACAGGGGGGACCTACGAGCAGTACTTC. It yields the protein CASSSRTGGTYEQYF.

The chain has TRBV28 and TRBJ1-6, with 7 bases aligning to TRBD1. Germline assignment: CDR1 MDHEN and CDR2 SYDVKM. V shed 4 bases and J 6 bases; nucleotides not matched to a gene: 6. This CDR3 spans 15 amino acids. This CDR3 reads CASSYSGTVNSPLHF. The DNA for the CDR3 is TGTGCCAGCAGTTATTCTGGGACAGTTAATTCACCCCTCCACTTT.

This rearrangement joins TRBV6-1 to TRBJ1-4; no reliable D call. Germline loops: CDR1 MNHNS, CDR2 SASEGT. This CDR3 is built from 14 residues. V lost 3 bases and J lost 10, with 15 bases in between. The DNA of the CDR3 is TGTGCCAGCAGTGAGGTGTGGGAGGCTGGAAAACTGTTTTTT. This sequence encodes CASSEVWEAGKLFF.

The chain's CDR3 is CASSYSWTSGYNEQFF. In DNA, the CDR3 is TGTGCCAGCAGTTACTCTTGGACTAGCGGTTACAATGAGCAGTTCTTC. The chain is built from TRBV6-5 and TRBJ2-1, with 10 nucleotides matching TRBD2. CDR1 is MNHEY and CDR2 is SVGAGI in the germline V gene. This CDR3 spans 16 amino acids. The junction had 3 bases not matched to a gene; V was cut back by 0 bases and J by 4 bases.

V is TRBV18 and J is TRBJ1-2; D remains ambiguous. Germline CDR1 is KGHSH and CDR2 is LQKENI. The V end was cut by 3 bases, the J end by 6 bases, with 14 bases between. The CDR3 length is 14 residues. As DNA, the CDR3 is TGTGCCAGCTCACCGAGTCGGGGATCGAATGGCTACACCTTC. Encoded protein: CASSPSRGSNGYTF.

The chain couples TRBV5-1 to TRBJ2-2; a weak D match, TRBD2 (5 bases). The V end lost 5 bases, the J end lost 2 bases, and 13 bases lay between the germline ends. The V gene's germline CDR1 is SGHRS and CDR2 YFSETQ. The CDR3 totals 15 residues. The CDR3 loop is CASRPGERNTGELFF. CDR3 DNA: TGCGCCAGCAGACCCGGGGAAAGAAACACCGGGGAGCTGTTTTTT.

The chain couples TRBV28 to TRBJ2-1, with TRBD1 matching over 8 bases. This CDR3 has 15 amino acids. The junction had 8 bases not matched to a gene; V was cut back by 5 bases and J by 5 bases. Germline CDR1 MDHEN, CDR2 SYDVKM. The CDR3 DNA reads as TGTGCCAGCAGTATAGACAGGGGACATAACAATGAGCAGTTCTTC. Protein product: CASSIDRGHNNEQFF. Complete variable domain (other parts from reference TRBV28 and TRBJ2-1): DVKVTQSSRYLVKRTGEKVFLECVQDMDHENMFWYRQDPGLGLRLIYFSYDVKMKEKGDIPEGYSVSREKKERFSLILESASTNQTSMYLCASSIDRGHNNEQFFGPGTRLTVL.

The chain carries TRBV5-1 and TRBJ2-7; D is perhaps TRBD2 (6 bases). Germline V gene lookup returns CDR1 SGHRS and CDR2 YFSETQ. Trimming left V 7 bases short and J 6 bases short, with 17 bases between. CDR3 size: 13 residues. The CDR3: CASFSNDGGEQYF. CDR3 coding DNA: TGCGCCAGCTTCTCCAATGACGGGGGCGAGCAGTACTTC.

V gene TRBV11-2 combines with J gene TRBJ2-2, with D unclear. The length of the CDR3 is 13 residues. CDR1 SGHAT and CDR2 FQNNGV come from the germline V gene. The germline V and J ends were trimmed by 1 base and 4 bases, with 4 bases remaining between them. The CDR3: CASSLVITGELFF. DNA of the CDR3: TGTGCCAGCAGCTTAGTTATCACCGGGGAGCTGTTTTTT.

This clone was seen a few times. The J gene is TRBJ1-6, the V gene TRBV18; unclear D gene. This CDR3 is 14 amino acids long. Trimming cost V 4 bases and J 10 bases, with 14 bases left between them. Germline-derived CDR1 and CDR2 are KGHSH and LQKENI. The DNA for the CDR3 is TGTGCCAGCTCACGAGCGGGCGAAAGGTCACCCCTCCACTTT. Amino acid sequence: CASSRAGERSPLHF.

The CDR3 DNA reads TGTGCCAGCAGTACTCAGGACTCGTCCGGGGAGCTGTTTTTT. It is translated as CASSTQDSSGELFF. The V call is TRBV6-6, the J call TRBJ2-2; D is perhaps TRBD2 (5 bases). CDR3 length equals 14 residues. The germline V gene has CDR1 MNHNY and CDR2 SVGAGI (reference sequence). V lost 5 bases and J 6 bases, leaving 13 bases between the germline ends.

DNA of the CDR3: TGTGCCAGCAGTTTTGGGGGGGTTAGGCTTGGCTACACCTTC. It translates to CASSFGGVRLGYTF. The V gene is TRBV28, the J gene TRBJ1-2; the D gene is possibly TRBD1 (5 bases). CDR1 and CDR2 from the germline V gene are MDHEN and SYDVKM. Trimming removed 3 bases from V and 7 bases from J, with 15 bases in between. This CDR3 is 14 amino acids long.